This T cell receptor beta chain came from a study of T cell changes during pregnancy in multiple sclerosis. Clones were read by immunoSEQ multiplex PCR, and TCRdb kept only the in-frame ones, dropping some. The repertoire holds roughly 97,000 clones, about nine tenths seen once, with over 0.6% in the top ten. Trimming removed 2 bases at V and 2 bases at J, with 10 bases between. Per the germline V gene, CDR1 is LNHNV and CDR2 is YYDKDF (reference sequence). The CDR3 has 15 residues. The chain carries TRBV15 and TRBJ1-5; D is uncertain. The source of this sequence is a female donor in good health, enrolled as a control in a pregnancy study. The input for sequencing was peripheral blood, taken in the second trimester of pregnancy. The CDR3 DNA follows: TGTGCCACCAGCAGAACGGGGTCTGGCAATCAGCCCCAGCATTTT. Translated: CATSRTGSGNQPQHF.